This record concerns one T cell receptor (beta chain) sequence. Its antigen is currently unknown. This sample is drawn from a study of follicular helper T cells after annual influenza vaccination. Study findings and constraints: Rare clonotypes were missed; only about 9-21% of cells gave TCRB.

Time point defined: 2014-2015 season, 7 days after vaccination. V trimming: 4 bases; J trimming: 0 bases; junction bases outside the gene matches: 2. Germline CDR1 and CDR2: MDHEN and SYDVKM. The CDR3 runs to 14 residues. Sequencing used immunoSEQ multiplex PCR; TCRdb keeps in-frame clones, though not all of them. The sample has roughly 8,000 clones; approximately 87% are singletons. Here the sequenced sample was CXCR5+ CD38- circulating T follicular helper cells from blood, taken 7 days after influenza vaccination. Described subset: circulating Tfh, non-naive CD4+CXCR5+PD-1+ (ICOS+CD38+ or ICOS-CD38-). The chain employs TRBV28 and TRBJ1-1; TRBD1 matches at 7 bases. This clonotype was sampled from an adult who received the influenza vaccine. The CDR3 DNA is TGTGCCAGCAGTTGGACAGGTTTGAACACTGAAGCTTTCTTT. It translates to CASSWTGLNTEAFF. The variable domain in full, completed from reference TRBV28 and TRBJ1-1, reads DVKVTQSSRYLVKRTGEKVFLECVQDMDHENMFWYRQDPGLGLRLIYFSYDVKMKEKGDIPEGYSVSREKKERFSLILESASTNQTSMYLCASSWTGLNTEAFFGQGTRLTVV.